One sample yielded the 10 T cell receptor beta chains listed below, sequenced in a study of blood T cells in healthy people across ages. Together with a sample-barcoded 5' primer, a J-beta primer mix was included in a second PCR lasting about 6 to 12 cycles. TCRdb reprocessed the 5' RACE reads with MiXCR, giving one entry per CDR3 protein. The table includes approximately 690,000 distinct CDR3 sequences, under 65% detected once. The sample was blood. Receptors were obtained from a man in his fifties or sixties in good health.

The sample holds many counts of this clonotype. V is TRBV20-1 and J is TRBJ2-7; TRBD1 matches 11 bases. V shed 6 bases, J shed 4 bases, and the junction held 14 bases outside the gene matches. Looked up from germline, CDR1 is DFQATT and CDR2 is SNEGSKA (reference sequence). CDR3 length: 16 residues. Written as DNA, the CDR3 is TGCAGTGCCATCACTCCCCACGGGACAGGGGGTTACGAGCAGTACTTC. This translates into CSAITPHGTGGYEQYF.

The chain carries TRBV7-2 and TRBJ1-1, with a weak D call TRBD1 (5 bases). The germline gives CDR1 SGHTA, CDR2 FQGNSA. V lost 6 bases to trimming and J lost 1 base, with 12 bases between them. This CDR3 spans 14 amino acids. Here the CDR3 DNA reads TGTGCCAGCAGTTTCGACAGCCAGAACACTGAAGCTTTCTTT. It encodes CASSFDSQNTEAFF.

This chain joins TRBV7-9 and TRBJ2-5; D unclear. Trimming removed 7 bases at V and 5 bases at J, with 8 bases between. Per the germline V gene, CDR1 is SEHNR and CDR2 is FQNEAQ (reference sequence). The CDR3 extends over 11 amino acids. The CDR3 reads CASIQAETQYF. CDR3 in DNA: TGTGCCAGCATCCAGGCGGAGACCCAGTACTTC.

The CDR3 DNA follows: TGTGCCAGCAGCCCCCCAGGGACCAACAATGAGCAGTTCTTC. Translation: CASSPPGTNNEQFF. The rearrangement joins TRBV3-1 to TRBJ2-1, with D possibly being TRBD1 or TRBD2 (5 bases each). This CDR3 spans 14 amino acids. Germline V gives CDR1 LGHDT, CDR2 YNNKEL (reference sequence). V was clipped by 4 bases and J by 5 bases, with 12 bases between them.

V and J are TRBV27 and TRBJ2-4, with TRBD1 matching over 7 bases. The J call is in doubt because the DNA end fits TRBJ2-7 better. The CDR3 sequence is 14 residues long. In germline, CDR1 is MNHEY, CDR2 SMNVEV (reference sequence). This chain's CDR3 is CASSKAGGPYEQYF. As DNA, the CDR3 is TGTGCCAGCAGTAAAGCAGGGGGTCCCTACGAGCAGTACTTC.

The chain couples TRBV7-6 to TRBJ2-3, with D possibly being TRBD2 (7 bases). Germline V gene data show CDR1 as SGHVS and CDR2 as FNYEAQ. The CDR3 contains 17 residues. Trimming removed 5 bases at V and 2 bases at J, with 20 bases between. The CDR3 region has the DNA TGTGCCAGCAGCCCAACCGCGGGGGCGCTCTACACAGATACGCAGTATTTT. Translating gives CASSPTAGALYTDTQYF.

The CDR3 DNA reads as TGTGCCAGCCGGGACAGGTCGAACACCGGGGAGCTGTTTTTT. It encodes CASRDRSNTGELFF. V usage is TRBV2 and J usage is TRBJ2-2; TRBD1 aligns across 8 bases. The ends lost 8 bases at V and 0 bases at J; junction bases unmatched: 2. This CDR3 is built from 14 residues. Germline CDR1 and CDR2: SNHLY and FYNNEI.

The chain links TRBV4-1 to TRBJ2-1, with 15 positions matching TRBD2. V lost 1 base to trimming and J lost 13 bases; unmatched junction nucleotides: 14. The CDR3 has 18 amino acids. Germline V lookup: CDR1 MGHRA, CDR2 YSYEKL. CDR3 region: CASSQGGLAGGPQETQFF. The CDR3 coding sequence is TGCGCCAGCAGCCAAGGAGGACTAGCGGGGGGGCCCCAAGAGACCCAGTTCTTC.

This clonotype was observed once. The rearrangement uses TRBV4-1 and TRBJ2-4; 10 bases are a match to TRBD2. The last part of the DNA fits TRBJ2-7 better; the J call may be wrong. Germline CDR1 reads MGHRA; CDR2 reads YSYEKL. The CDR3 sequence is 16 residues long. This CDR3 is CASSQEPGLAIYEQYF. In nucleotides, the CDR3 is TGCGCCAGCAGCCAAGAACCGGGACTAGCGATCTACGAGCAGTACTTC.

This clonotype was seen more than once but under ten times. A junction end diverges from the germline sequence, so it may reflect a read error. The rearrangement links TRBV7-2 to TRBJ2-5; 13 nucleotides agree with TRBD2. CDR1 SGHTA and CDR2 FQGNSA come from the germline V gene. There are 16 residues in the CDR3. The CDR3, as DNA: TGTGCCAGCAGCCCCGGACTAGCGGGGGTCCTAGAGGCCCAGTACTTC. Amino acid sequence: CASSPGLAGVLEAQYF.